The entry below gives a single TCR beta chain sequence along with its context. TCRdb's table, derived via immunoSEQ multiplex PCR, lists solely in-frame clones and lacks some. The table has 140,000 to 150,000 clones, nearly 90% seen once; the top ten hold 1.5% to 2%. This specimen belongs to a study of blood T cell repertoires in COVID-19. The sequence came from a man aged 65 to 85 with acute or convalescent COVID-19. Sequencing input: peripheral blood.

The CDR3 nucleotides read TGTGCCCAAAGCGATGGCTACAACTACAATGAGCAGTTCTTC. Translation: CAQSDGYNYNEQFF. This chain joins TRBV7-9 and TRBJ2-1, with unresolved D. The CDR3 contains 14 residues. CDR1 and CDR2 from the germline V gene are SEHNR and FQNEAQ (reference sequence). The V end lost 11 bases, the J end lost 3 bases, and 17 bases lay between the germline ends.